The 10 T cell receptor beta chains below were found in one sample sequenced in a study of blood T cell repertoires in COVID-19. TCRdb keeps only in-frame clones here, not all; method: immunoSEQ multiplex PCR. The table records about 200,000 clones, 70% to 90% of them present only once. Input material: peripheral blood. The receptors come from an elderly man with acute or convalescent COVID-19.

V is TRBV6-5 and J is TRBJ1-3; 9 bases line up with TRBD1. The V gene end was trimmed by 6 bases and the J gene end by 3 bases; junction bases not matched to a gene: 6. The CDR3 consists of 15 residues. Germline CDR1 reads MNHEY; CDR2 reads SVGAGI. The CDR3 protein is CASRRTGDFGNTIYF. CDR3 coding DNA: TGTGCCAGCAGGAGGACAGGGGATTTTGGAAACACCATATATTTT.

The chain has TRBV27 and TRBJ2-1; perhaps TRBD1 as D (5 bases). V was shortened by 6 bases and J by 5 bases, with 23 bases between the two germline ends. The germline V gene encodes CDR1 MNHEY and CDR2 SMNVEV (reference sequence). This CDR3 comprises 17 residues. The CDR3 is CASSDRWVQGRNNEQFF. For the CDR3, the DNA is TGTGCCAGCAGCGACCGATGGGTCCAGGGTAGAAACAATGAGCAGTTCTTC.

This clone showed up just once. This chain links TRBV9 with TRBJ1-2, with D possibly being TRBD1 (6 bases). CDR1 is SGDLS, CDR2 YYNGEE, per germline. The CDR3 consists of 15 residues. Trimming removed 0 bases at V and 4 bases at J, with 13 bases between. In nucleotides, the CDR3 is TGTGCCAGCAGCGTAGACCCGGGGACACCCTATGGCTACACCTTC. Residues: CASSVDPGTPYGYTF.

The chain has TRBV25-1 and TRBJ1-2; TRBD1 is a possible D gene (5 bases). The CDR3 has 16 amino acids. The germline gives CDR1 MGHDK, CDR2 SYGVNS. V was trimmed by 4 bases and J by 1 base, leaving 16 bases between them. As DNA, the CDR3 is TGTGCCAGCAGTGCCCTAACCCCGGGGGGTAACTATGGCTACACCTTC. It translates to CASSALTPGGNYGYTF.

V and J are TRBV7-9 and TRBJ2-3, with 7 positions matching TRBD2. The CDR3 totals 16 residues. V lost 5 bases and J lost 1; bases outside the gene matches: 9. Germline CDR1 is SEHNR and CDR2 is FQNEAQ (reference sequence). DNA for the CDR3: TGTGCCAGCAGCCGTCTAGCGGAACACCGCACAGATACGCAGTATTTT. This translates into CASSRLAEHRTDTQYF.

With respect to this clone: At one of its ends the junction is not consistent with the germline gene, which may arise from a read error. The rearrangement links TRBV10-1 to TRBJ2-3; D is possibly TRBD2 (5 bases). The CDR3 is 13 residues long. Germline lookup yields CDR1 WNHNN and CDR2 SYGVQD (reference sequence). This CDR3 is CARTEGSIDTQYF. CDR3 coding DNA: TGCGCCAGGACCGAGGGCAGCATAGATACGCAGTATTTT.

The CDR3 region has the DNA TGTGCCAGCAGCTTAGTCCCTTATCAGCCCCAGCATTTT. Residues: CASSLVPYQPQHF. The chain uses TRBV7-2 and TRBJ1-5; unclear D gene. The V gene's germline CDR1 is SGHTA and CDR2 FQGNSA. This CDR3 region has 13 residues. Trimming took 1 base from V and 5 from J, leaving 6 bases between them.

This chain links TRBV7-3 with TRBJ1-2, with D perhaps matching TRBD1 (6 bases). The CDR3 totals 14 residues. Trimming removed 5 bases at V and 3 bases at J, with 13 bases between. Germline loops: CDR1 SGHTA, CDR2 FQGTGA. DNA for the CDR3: TGTGCCAGCAGCCGGACAGCCGGTGACTATGGCTACACCTTC. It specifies CASSRTAGDYGYTF. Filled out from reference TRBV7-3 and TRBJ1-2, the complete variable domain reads GAGVSQTPSNKVTEKGKYVELRCDPISGHTALYWYRQSLGQGPEFLIYFQGTGAADDSGLPNDRFFAVRPEGSVSTLKIQRTERGDSAVYLCASSRTAGDYGYTFGSGTRLTVV.

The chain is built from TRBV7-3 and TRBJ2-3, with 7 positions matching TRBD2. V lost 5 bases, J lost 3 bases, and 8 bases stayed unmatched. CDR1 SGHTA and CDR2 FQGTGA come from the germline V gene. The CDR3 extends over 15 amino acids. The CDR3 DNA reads TGTGCCAGCAGCCCGGGGGGTCCAGGAACAGATACGCAGTATTTT. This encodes CASSPGGPGTDTQYF.

CDR3 sequence (DNA): TGTGCCATCGGAAAGCGGGCTGAAGAGCAGTTCTTC. Translated: CAIGKRAEEQFF. The V call is TRBV10-3, the J call TRBJ2-1; D might be TRBD2 (6 bases). Germline CDR1 reads ENHRY; CDR2 reads SYGVKD. Between the trimmed V and J ends, which lost 8 bases and 10 bases, there was a span of 15 bases. The CDR3 totals 12 residues.